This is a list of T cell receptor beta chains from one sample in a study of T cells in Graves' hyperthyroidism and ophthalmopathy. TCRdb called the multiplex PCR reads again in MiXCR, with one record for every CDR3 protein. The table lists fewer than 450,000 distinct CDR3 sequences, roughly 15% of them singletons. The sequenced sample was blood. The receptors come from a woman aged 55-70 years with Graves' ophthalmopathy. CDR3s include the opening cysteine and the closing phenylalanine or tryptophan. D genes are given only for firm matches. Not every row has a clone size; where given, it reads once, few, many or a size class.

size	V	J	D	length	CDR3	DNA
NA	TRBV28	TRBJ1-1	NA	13	CASRGDHYTEAFF	TGTGCCAGCAGAGGGGACCACTACACTGAAGCTTTCTTT
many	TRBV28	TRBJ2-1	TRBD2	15	CATMTSGVSYNEQFF	TGTGCCACCATGACTAGCGGGGTCTCCTACAATGAGCAGTTCTTC
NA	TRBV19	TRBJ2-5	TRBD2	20	CASSPRPPGTSGGLQETQYF	TGTGCCAGTAGCCCACGCCCCCCCGGGACTAGCGGGGGCTTACAAGAGACCCAGTACTTC
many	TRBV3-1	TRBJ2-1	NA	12	CASSHGDGEQFF	TGTGCCAGCAGCCACGGGGACGGTGAGCAGTTCTTC
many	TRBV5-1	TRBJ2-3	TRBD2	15	CASSLNVVGRDTQYF	TGCGCCAGCAGCCTGAATGTTGTCGGGAGGGATACGCAGTATTTT
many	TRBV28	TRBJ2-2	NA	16	CASSLSLGMNTGELFF	TGTGCCAGCAGCCTCAGTTTGGGAATGAACACCGGGGAGCTGTTTTTT
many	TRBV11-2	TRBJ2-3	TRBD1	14	CASRGDRSRYTQYF	TGTGCCAGCAGGGGGGACAGATCCCGATATACGCAGTATTTT
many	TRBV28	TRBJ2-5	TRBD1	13	CASTGTGFETQYF	TGTGCCAGCACGGGGACAGGTTTTGAGACCCAGTACTTC
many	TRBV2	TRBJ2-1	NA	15	CASSVWTPSYNEQFF	TGTGCCAGCAGTGTTTGGACCCCTTCCTACAATGAGCAGTTCTTC
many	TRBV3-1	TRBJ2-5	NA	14	CASSPRRNQETQYF	TGTGCCAGCAGCCCTAGACGGAACCAAGAGACCCAGTACTTC
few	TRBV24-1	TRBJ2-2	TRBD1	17	CATSDFFGTGSTGELFF	TGTGCCACCAGTGATTTTTTTGGGACAGGGTCCACCGGGGAGCTGTTTTTT
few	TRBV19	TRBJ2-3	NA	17	CASSTTLDHPHTDTQYF	TGTGCCAGTAGTACCACATTGGACCATCCCCACACAGATACGCAGTATTTT
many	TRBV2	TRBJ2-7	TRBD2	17	CASRKEGLAGFIPEQYF	TGTGCCAGCAGAAAGGAGGGACTAGCGGGTTTCATTCCCGAGCAGTACTTC
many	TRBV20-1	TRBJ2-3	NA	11	CSARLADTQYF	TGCAGTGCTAGACTAGCTGATACGCAGTATTTT
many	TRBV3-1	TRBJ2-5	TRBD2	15	CASSQALAGQETQYF	TGTGCCAGCAGCCAAGCGCTAGCGGGGCAAGAGACCCAGTACTTC
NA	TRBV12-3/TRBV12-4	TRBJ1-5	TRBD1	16	CASRLRGGGGNQPQHF	TGTGCCAGCAGGTTGAGAGGGGGCGGCGGGAATCAGCCCCAGCATTTT
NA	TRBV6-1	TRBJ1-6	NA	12	CASSPGNSPLHF	TGTGCCAGCAGCCCCGGGAATTCACCCCTCCACTTT
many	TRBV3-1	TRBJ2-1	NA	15	CASSDVGRLINEQFF	TGTGCCAGCAGCGACGTTGGAAGGCTCATCAATGAGCAGTTCTTC
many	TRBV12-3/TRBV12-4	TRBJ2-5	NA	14	CASSSQVTQETQYF	TGTGCCAGCAGTTCACAGGTGACACAAGAGACCCAGTACTTC
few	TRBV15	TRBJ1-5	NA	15	CATSRARVVGSPQHF	TGTGCCACCAGCAGAGCTCGAGTTGTGGGCTCGCCCCAGCATTTT
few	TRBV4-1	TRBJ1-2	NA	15	CASSRRTGKGDGYTF	TGCGCCAGCAGCCGCCGTACAGGGAAGGGGGATGGCTACACCTTC
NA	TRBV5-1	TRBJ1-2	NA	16	CASSFGTFAGAGGYTF	TGCGCCAGCAGCTTTGGGACCTTCGCGGGGGCAGGAGGCTACACCTTC
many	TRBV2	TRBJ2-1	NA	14	CASRRAGLNEEQFF	TGTGCCAGCAGAAGGGCGGGTCTTAATGAAGAGCAGTTCTTC
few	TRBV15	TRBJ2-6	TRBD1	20	CATSRHVSGTGFSGANALTF	TGTGCCACCAGCAGACACGTCTCCGGGACAGGCTTCTCTGGGGCCAACGCCCTGACTTTC
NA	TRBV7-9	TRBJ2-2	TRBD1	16	CASSPGQGGNTGELFF	TGTGCCAGCAGCCCTGGACAGGGGGGAAACACCGGGGAGCTGTTTTTT
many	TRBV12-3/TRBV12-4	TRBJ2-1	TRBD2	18	CASSLFGTSGSALNEQFF	TGTGCCAGCAGTTTATTCGGGACTAGCGGGAGTGCCCTCAATGAGCAGTTCTTC
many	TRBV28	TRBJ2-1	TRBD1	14	CASSSYRGNNEQFF	TGTGCCAGCAGTTCGTACAGGGGGAACAATGAGCAGTTCTTC
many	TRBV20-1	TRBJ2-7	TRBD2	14	CSASGGLVHYEQYF	TGCAGTGCTAGCGGGGGACTAGTTCACTACGAGCAGTACTTC
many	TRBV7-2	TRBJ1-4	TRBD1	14	CASSKQGRNEKLFF	TGTGCCAGCAGCAAACAGGGGAGGAATGAAAAACTGTTTTTT
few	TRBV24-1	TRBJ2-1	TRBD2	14	CATSVSGVRNEQFF	TGTGCCACCAGTGTCAGCGGGGTGCGCAATGAGCAGTTCTTC
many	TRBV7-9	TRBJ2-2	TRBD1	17	CASSFVYQGENTGELFF	TGTGCCAGCAGCTTCGTATATCAGGGGGAGAACACCGGGGAGCTGTTTTTT
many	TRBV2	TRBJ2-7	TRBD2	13	CASKGTSVYEQYF	TGTGCCAGCAAAGGGACTAGCGTCTACGAGCAGTACTTC
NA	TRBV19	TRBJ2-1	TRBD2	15	CASSTGLAGLNRQFF	TGTGCCAGTAGTACCGGACTAGCGGGACTTAATAGGCAGTTCTTC
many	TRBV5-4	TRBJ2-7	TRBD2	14	CASSRAGGNYEQYF	TGTGCCAGCAGCCGCGCCGGGGGGAACTACGAGCAGTACTTC
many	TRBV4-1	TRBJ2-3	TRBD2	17	CASSQGHSGRAGDTQYF	TGCGCCAGCAGCCAAGGACATAGCGGGAGGGCAGGAGATACGCAGTATTTT
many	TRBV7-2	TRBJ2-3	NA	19	CASSLATGTVYLGTDTQYF	TGTGCCAGCAGCTTAGCTACGGGGACCGTCTATTTGGGCACAGATACGCAGTATTTT
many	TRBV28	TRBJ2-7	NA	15	CASSLYVSSSYEQYF	TGTGCCAGCAGTTTATATGTCTCTAGCTCCTACGAGCAGTACTTC
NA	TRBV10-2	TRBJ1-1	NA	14	CASSESLNSLEAFF	TGCGCCAGCAGTGAGTCTCTAAACTCACTTGAAGCTTTCTTT
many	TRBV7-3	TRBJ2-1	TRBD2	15	CASSPGRVDYNEQFF	TGTGCCAGCAGCCCAGGGAGGGTGGACTACAATGAGCAGTTCTTC
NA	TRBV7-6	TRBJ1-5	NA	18	CASSLAATCPGSNQPQHF	TGTGCCAGCAGCTTAGCGGCTACATGTCCGGGGAGCAATCAGCCCCAGCATTTT
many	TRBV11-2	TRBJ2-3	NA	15	CASSLSGYSTDTQYF	TGTGCCAGCAGCCTTTCCGGGTATAGCACAGATACGCAGTATTTT
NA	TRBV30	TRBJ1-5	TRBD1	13	CAWNGQGNQPQHF	TGTGCCTGGAACGGACAGGGCAATCAGCCCCAGCATTTT
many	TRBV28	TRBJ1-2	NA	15	CASSLGLRGARGYTF	TGTGCCAGCAGTTTAGGTCTACGGGGGGCGCGAGGCTACACCTTC
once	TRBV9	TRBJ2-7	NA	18	CASSVAPSDSLGDYEQYF	TGTGCCAGCAGCGTAGCCCCCTCGGACAGCCTGGGTGACTACGAGCAGTACTTC
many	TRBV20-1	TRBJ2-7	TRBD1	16	CSASPGRDRSFSEQYF	TGCAGTGCGAGCCCGGGCCGGGACAGGTCCTTTAGCGAGCAGTACTTC